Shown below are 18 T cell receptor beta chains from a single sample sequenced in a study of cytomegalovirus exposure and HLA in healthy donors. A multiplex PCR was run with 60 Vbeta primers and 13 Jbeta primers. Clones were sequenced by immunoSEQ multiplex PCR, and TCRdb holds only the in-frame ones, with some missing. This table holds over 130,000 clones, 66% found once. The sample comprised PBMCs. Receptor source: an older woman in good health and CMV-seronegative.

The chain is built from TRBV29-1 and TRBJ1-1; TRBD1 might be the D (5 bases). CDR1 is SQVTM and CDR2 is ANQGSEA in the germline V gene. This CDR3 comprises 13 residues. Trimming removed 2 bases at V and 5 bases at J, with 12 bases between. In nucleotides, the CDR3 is TGCAGCGTTGAAACGGGGGGGAGGACTGAAGCTTTCTTT. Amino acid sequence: CSVETGGRTEAFF.

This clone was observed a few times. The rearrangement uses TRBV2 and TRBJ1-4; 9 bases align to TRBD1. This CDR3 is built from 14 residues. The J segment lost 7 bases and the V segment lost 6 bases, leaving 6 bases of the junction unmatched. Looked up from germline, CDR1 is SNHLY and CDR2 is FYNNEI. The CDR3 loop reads CASSLRQGGEKLFF. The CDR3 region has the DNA TGTGCCAGCAGCCTTAGACAGGGGGGTGAAAAACTGTTTTTT. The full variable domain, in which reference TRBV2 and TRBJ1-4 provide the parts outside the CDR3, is EPEVTQTPSHQVTQMGQEVILRCVPISNHLYFYWYRQILGQKVEFLVSFYNNEISEKSEIFDDQFSVERPDGSNFTLKIRSTKLEDSAMYFCASSLRQGGEKLFFGSGTQLSVL.

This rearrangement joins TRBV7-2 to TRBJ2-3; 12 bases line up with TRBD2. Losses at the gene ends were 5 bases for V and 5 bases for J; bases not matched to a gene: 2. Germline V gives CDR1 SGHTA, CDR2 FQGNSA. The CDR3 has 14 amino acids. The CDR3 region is CASSEGLAGDTQYF. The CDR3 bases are TGTGCCAGCAGCGAGGGACTAGCGGGAGATACGCAGTATTTT. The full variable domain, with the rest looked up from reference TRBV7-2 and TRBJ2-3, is GAGVSQSPSNKVTEKGKDVELRCDPISGHTALYWYRQSLGQGLEFLIYFQGNSAPDKSGLPSDRFSAERTGGSVSTLTIQRTQQEDSAVYLCASSEGLAGDTQYFGPGTRLTVL.

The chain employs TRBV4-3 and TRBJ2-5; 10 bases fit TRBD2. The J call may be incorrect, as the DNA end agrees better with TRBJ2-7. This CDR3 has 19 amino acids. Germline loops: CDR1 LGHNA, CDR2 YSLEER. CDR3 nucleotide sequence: TGCGCCAGCAGCCAAGATTTTGTAGCTAGCGGGAGCTTCATCTACGAGCAGTACTTC. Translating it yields CASSQDFVASGSFIYEQYF.

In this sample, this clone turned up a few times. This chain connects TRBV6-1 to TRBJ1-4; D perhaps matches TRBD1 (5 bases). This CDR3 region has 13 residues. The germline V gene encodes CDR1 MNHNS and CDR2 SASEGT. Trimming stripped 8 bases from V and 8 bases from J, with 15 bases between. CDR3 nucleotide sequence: TGTGCCAGCGGGAGGGACCAGGACGAAAAACTGTTTTTT. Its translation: CASGRDQDEKLFF.

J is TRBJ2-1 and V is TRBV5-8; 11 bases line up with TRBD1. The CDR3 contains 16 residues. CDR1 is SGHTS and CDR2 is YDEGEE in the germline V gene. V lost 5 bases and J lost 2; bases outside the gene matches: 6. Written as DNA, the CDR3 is TGTGCCAGCAGGTTACCGGGACAGGGGGCCTACAATGAGCAGTTCTTC. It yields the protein CASRLPGQGAYNEQFF.

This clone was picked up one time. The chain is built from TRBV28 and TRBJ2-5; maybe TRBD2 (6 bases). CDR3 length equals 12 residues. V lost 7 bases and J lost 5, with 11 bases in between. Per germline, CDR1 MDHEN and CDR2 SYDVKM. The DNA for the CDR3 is TGTGCCAGCATGGAGGGGCCGGAGACCCAGTACTTC. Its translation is CASMEGPETQYF.

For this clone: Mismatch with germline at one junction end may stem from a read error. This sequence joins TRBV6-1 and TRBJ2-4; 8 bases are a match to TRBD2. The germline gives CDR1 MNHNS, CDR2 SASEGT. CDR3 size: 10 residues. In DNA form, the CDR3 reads TGTGCCCCCCTCCGGGTCGGGGGGGACTTC. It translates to CAPLRVGGDF.

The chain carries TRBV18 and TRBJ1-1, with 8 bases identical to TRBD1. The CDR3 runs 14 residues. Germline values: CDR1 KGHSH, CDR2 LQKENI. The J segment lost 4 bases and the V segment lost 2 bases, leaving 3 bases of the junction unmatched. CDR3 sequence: CASSPGQGSTEAFF. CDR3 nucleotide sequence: TGTGCCAGCTCACCAGGACAGGGAAGCACTGAAGCTTTCTTT.

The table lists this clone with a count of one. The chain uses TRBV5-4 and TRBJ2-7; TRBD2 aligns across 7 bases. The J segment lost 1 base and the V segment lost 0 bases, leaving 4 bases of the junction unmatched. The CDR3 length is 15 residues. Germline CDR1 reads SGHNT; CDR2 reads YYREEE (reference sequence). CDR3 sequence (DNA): TGTGCCAGCAGCTTGGCCGAGCGGGGTTCCTACGAGCAGTACTTC. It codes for CASSLAERGSYEQYF.

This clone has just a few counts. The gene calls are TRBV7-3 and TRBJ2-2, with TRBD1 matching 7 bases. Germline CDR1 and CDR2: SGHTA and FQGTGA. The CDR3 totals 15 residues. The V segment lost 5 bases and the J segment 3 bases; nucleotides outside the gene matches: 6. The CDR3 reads CASSIQGSHTGELFF. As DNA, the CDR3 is TGTGCCAGCAGCATACAGGGGTCTCACACCGGGGAGCTGTTTTTT.

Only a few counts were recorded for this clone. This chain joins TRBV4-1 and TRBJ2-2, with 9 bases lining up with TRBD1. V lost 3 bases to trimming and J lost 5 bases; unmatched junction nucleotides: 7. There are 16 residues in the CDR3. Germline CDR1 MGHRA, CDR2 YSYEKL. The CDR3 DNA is TGCGCCAGCAGCCAGGCCTCCGGGACAGGGACCGGGGAGCTGTTTTTT. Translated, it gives CASSQASGTGTGELFF.

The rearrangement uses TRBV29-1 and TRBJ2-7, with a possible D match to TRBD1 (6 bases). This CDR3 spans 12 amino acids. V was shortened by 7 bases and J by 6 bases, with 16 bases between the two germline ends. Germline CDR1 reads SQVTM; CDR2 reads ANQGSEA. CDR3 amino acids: CSARPQGGEQYF. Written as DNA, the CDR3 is TGCAGCGCCCGACCTCAAGGGGGCGAGCAGTACTTC.

The CDR3 here is CASSYGKTQNIQYF. The CDR3 DNA sequence: TGTGCCAGCAGTTACGGCAAAACCCAAAACATTCAGTACTTC. V usage is TRBV6-5 and J usage is TRBJ2-4; no reliable D call. Germline V gene lookup returns CDR1 MNHEY and CDR2 SVGAGI. The CDR3 contains 14 residues. Trimming left V 2 bases short and J 5 bases short, with 10 bases between.

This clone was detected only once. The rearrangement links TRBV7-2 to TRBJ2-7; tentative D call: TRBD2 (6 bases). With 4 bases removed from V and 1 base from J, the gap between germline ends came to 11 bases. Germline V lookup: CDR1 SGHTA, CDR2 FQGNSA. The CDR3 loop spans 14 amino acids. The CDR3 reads CASSWAGPSYEQYF. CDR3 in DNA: TGTGCCAGCAGCTGGGCGGGGCCATCCTACGAGCAGTACTTC.

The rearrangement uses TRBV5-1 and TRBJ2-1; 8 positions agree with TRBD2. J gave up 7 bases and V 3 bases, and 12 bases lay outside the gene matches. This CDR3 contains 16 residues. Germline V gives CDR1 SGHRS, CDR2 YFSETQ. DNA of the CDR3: TGCGCCAGCAGCTCAGACGGGACTAGAAGGCAGAATGAGCAGTTCTTC. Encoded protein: CASSSDGTRRQNEQFF. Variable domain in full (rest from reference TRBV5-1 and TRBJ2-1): KAGVTQTPRYLIKTRGQQVTLSCSPISGHRSVSWYQQTPGQGLQFLFEYFSETQRNKGNFPGRFSGRQFSNSRSEMNVSTLELGDSALYLCASSSDGTRRQNEQFFGPGTRLTVL.

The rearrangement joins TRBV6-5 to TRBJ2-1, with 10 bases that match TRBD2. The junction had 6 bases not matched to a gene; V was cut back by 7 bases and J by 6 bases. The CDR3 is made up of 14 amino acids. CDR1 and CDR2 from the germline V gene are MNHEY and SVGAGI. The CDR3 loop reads CASTSSGSGNEQFF. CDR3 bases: TGTGCCAGCACATCTAGCGGGAGCGGCAATGAGCAGTTCTTC.

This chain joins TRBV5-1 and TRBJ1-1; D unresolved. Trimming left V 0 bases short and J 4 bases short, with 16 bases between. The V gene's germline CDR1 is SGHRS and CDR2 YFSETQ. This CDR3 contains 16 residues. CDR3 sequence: CASSLGVHHGSTEAFF. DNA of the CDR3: TGCGCCAGCAGCTTGGGGGTTCATCATGGGAGCACTGAAGCTTTCTTT.